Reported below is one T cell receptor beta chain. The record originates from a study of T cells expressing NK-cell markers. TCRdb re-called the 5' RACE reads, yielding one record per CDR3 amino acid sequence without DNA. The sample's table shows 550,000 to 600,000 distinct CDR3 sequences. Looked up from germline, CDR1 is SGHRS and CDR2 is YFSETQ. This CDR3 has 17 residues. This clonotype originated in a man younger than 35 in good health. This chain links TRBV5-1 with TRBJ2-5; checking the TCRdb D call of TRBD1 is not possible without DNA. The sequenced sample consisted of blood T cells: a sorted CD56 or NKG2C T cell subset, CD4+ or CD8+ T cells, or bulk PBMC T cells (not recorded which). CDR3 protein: CASSLDPTGVVQETQYF.